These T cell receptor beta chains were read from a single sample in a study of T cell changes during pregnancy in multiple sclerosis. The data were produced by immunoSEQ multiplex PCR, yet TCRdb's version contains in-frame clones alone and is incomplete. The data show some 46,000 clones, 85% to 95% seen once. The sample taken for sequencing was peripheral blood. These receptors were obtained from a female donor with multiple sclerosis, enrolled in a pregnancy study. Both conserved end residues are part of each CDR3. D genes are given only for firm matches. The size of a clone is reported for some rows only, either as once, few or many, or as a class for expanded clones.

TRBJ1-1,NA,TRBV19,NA,TGTGCCAGTAGTATACAGATGAGGCTTGAAGCTTTCTTT,CASSIQMRLEAFF
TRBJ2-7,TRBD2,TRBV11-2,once,TGTGCCAGCAGCGCCGCCGGGACTAGAGTCGAGCAGTACTTC,CASSAAGTRVEQYF
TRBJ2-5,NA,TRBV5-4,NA,TGTGCCAGCAGCCCTGGTGACAAGGCCCAAGAGACCCAGTACTTC,CASSPGDKAQETQYF
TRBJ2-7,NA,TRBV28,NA,TGTGCCAGCAGTTCCCCCGGATTTGAGGGTCTCGAGCAGTACTTC,CASSSPGFEGLEQYF
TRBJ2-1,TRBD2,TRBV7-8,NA,TGTGCCAGCAGCCCGCGAGCGGGAGGGGTCAATGAGCAGTTCTTC,CASSPRAGGVNEQFF
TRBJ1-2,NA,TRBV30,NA,TGTGCCTGGAGTGTACAGAGTAGAAGAGGCTACACCTTC,CAWSVQSRRGYTF
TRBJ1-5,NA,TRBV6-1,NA,TGTGCCAGCAGTGAAAGGTCTCGCGGACAGCCCCAGCATTTT,CASSERSRGQPQHF
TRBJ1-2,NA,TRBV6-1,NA,TGTGCCAGCAGTGAAGTGTGGGGGAACTATGGCTACACCTTC,CASSEVWGNYGYTF
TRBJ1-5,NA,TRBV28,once,TGTGCCAGCAGTCCCCAGGTCGGGAATCAGCCCCAGCATTTT,CASSPQVGNQPQHF
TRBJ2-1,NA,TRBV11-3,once,TGTGCCAGCAGCTTGGGGTCTTTTCCTTACAATGAGCAGTTCTTC,CASSLGSFPYNEQFF
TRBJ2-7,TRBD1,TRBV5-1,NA,TGCGCCAGCAGTTTACAGGGGTCCTCCTACGAGCAGTACTTC,CASSLQGSSYEQYF
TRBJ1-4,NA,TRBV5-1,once,TGCGCCAGCAGCTTGGCCCCCTCTGCAACTAATGAAAAACTGTTTTTT,CASSLAPSATNEKLFF
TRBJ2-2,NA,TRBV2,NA,TGTGCCAGCAGTGACACGGCAGGGGCGGCCGGGGAGCTGTTTTTT,CASSDTAGAAGELFF
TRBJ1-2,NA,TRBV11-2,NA,TGTGCCAGCAGCTTAGATGACAGAGACATCTATGGCTACACCTTC,CASSLDDRDIYGYTF
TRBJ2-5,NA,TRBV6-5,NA,TGTGCCAGCAGTTACTCGGCAGGGGTTGGCGAGACCCAGTACTTC,CASSYSAGVGETQYF
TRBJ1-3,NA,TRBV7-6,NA,TGTGCCAGCAGCTGGGTTCGTTTGGGATTAAAGTACTCTGGAAACACCATATATTTT,CASSWVRLGLKYSGNTIYF
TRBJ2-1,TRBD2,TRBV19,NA,TGTGCCAGTTCGAGCGGGAGCTCCTACAATGAGCAGTTCTTC,CASSSGSSYNEQFF
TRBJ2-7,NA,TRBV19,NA,TGTGCCACGCTTGCAGGGGGGGACCCCTACGAGCAGTACTTC,CATLAGGDPYEQYF
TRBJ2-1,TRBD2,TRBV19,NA,TGTGCCAGTGGGGGGGGTGAGCAGTTCTTC,CASGGGEQFF
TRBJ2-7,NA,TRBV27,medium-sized,TGTGCCAGCAGCAGCGTCCGCTACCCTCGGAGGGAGCAGTACTTC,CASSSVRYPRREQYF
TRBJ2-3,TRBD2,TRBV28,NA,TGTGCCAGCAGTTTACCCCCGGTTAGCGGGAGGAACACAGATACGCAGTATTTT,CASSLPPVSGRNTDTQYF
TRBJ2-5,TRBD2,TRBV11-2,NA,TGTGCCAGCAGCTCCGTAAGATCTAGCGGGGGCCGGGGTAGGGAGACCCAGTACTTC,CASSSVRSSGGRGRETQYF
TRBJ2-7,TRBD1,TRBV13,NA,TGTGCCAGCAGCGTCAGACAGGGGGCGGCGGAGCAGTACTTC,CASSVRQGAAEQYF
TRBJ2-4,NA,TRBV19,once,TGTGCCAGTAGTCAGGGCCTTCCCCGCGAAACCAAAAACATTCAGTACTTC,CASSQGLPRETKNIQYF
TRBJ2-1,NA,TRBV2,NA,TGTGCCGCATGGGATCCGGTGGACGTAGCGGCTTACAATGAGCAGTTCTTC,CAAWDPVDVAAYNEQFF
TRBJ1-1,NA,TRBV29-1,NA,TGCAGCGTTGGCCGAGTTAACACTGAAGCTTTCTTT,CSVGRVNTEAFF
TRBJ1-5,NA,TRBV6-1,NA,TGTGCCAGCAGTGATTTGATTGTAGCTTGGTCCCAGCATTTT,CASSDLIVAWSQHF
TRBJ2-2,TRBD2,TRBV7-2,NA,TGTGCCAGCAGCTCGGGACTAGCGGGAGTGAACACCGGGGAGCTGTTTTTT,CASSSGLAGVNTGELFF
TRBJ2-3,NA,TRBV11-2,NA,TGTGCCAGCAGCCCTAGACTGGCTTTCAGCACAGATACGCAGTATTTT,CASSPRLAFSTDTQYF